The 5 T cell receptor beta chains in this list originate from one sample, sequenced in a study of persistence of HIV-infected CD4 T cells. Their recognized antigens are unknown. Lysates of CMV-infected fibroblasts at around 9.8 ug/mL stimulated these cells. Sorting selected CD4+ T cells upregulating both CD40 ligand and CD69. Sequencing used immunoSEQ version 4 in survey mode. Measured with immunoSEQ multiplex PCR; TCRdb has only the in-frame clones, and not every one. The table includes roughly 5,300 clones, 55% to 70% detected once. The sequenced sample was CD4+ T cells sorted from PBMCs after approximately 19-hour stimulation, obtained from a patient who received antiretroviral therapy. Source of these receptors: an adult man with HIV who was CMV-seropositive.

This chain uses TRBV7-2 with TRBJ1-6; D remains ambiguous. Between the trimmed V and J ends, which lost 1 base and 6 bases, there was a span of 10 bases. The CDR3 length is 15 residues. CDR1 and CDR2 from the germline V gene are SGHTA and FQGNSA. In nucleotides, the CDR3 is TGTGCCAGCAGCTTAGAGCCGATGAGTAATTCACCCCTCCACTTT. Its protein product is CASSLEPMSNSPLHF.

This chain joins TRBV6-1 and TRBJ1-1; D is unresolved. With 10 bases removed from V and 1 base from J, the gap between germline ends came to 13 bases. Germline lookup yields CDR1 MNHNS and CDR2 SASEGT. The CDR3 is 13 amino acids. For the CDR3, the DNA is TGTGCCACCTCGGAGGTAGAGAACACTGAAGCTTTCTTT. Protein product: CATSEVENTEAFF.

The chain links TRBV6-5 to TRBJ1-6; tentatively, D is TRBD1 (5 bases). Trimming left V 6 bases short and J 3 bases short, with 12 bases between. CDR3 size: 15 residues. CDR1 is MNHEY and CDR2 is SVGAGI in the germline V gene. In nucleotides, the CDR3 is TGTGCCAGCAGAGAGGGACTGGGCTATAATTCACCCCTCCACTTT. The encoded protein is CASREGLGYNSPLHF.

The CDR3 sequence is CSVARRNTEAFF. CDR3 in DNA: TGCAGCGTTGCTCGGAGGAACACTGAAGCTTTCTTT. The rearrangement joins TRBV29-1 to TRBJ1-1; D ambiguous. Between the trimmed V and J ends, which lost 4 bases and 1 base, there was a span of 7 bases. The germline gives CDR1 SQVTM, CDR2 ANQGSEA. CDR3 length equals 12 residues.

The V gene is TRBV24-1, the J gene TRBJ2-2; D is uncertain. Trimming stripped 4 bases from V and 4 bases from J, with 6 bases between. In germline, CDR1 is KGHDR, CDR2 SFDVKD. The CDR3 contains 13 residues. CDR3 protein: CATSEAPTGELFF. The CDR3 DNA reads as TGTGCCACCAGTGAGGCCCCCACCGGGGAGCTGTTTTTT.